Below, 17 T cell receptor beta chains from the same sample are listed, as sequenced in a study of CD8+CD57+ T cells in acquired aplastic anemia. Only patients with CD8+CD57+ cell expansion on flow cytometry were chosen for sequencing. Genomic DNA templated the TCR beta VDJ and CDR3 profiling. MiXCR was run by TCRdb on the reads, yielding one entry per CDR3 protein. Among approximately 250,000 distinct CDR3 sequences listed, approximately 82% were seen once. The sample consisted of sorted CD4+, CD8+, or CD8+CD57+ T cells (not recorded which) from PBMCs. These receptor sequences come from a human donor with aplastic anemia.

The chain employs TRBV19 and TRBJ2-1, with D perhaps given as TRBD1 or TRBD2 (5 bases each). V was shortened by 4 bases and J by 8 bases, with 15 bases between the two germline ends. Per the germline V gene, CDR1 is LNHDA and CDR2 is SQIVND (reference sequence). The CDR3 runs 14 residues. CDR3 region: CASSTKGSRDEQFF. The CDR3 nucleotides read TGTGCCAGTAGTACAAAGGGGAGTAGGGATGAGCAGTTCTTC.

This sequence joins TRBV7-2 and TRBJ2-3; 7 nucleotides agree with TRBD1. V gave up 1 base and J gave up 14 bases; unmatched junction bases: 15. CDR3 length equals 15 residues. Germline loops: CDR1 SGHTA, CDR2 FQGNSA. The CDR3 reads CASSLDVTGNTEPYF. The CDR3 coding sequence is TGTGCCAGCAGCTTAGATGTGACAGGGAACACTGAGCCGTATTTT.

The chain combines TRBV5-4 with TRBJ2-7, with D possibly matching TRBD2 (7 bases). The germline V gene has CDR1 SGHNT and CDR2 YYREEE (reference sequence). The CDR3 is 15 amino acids. The germline V and J ends were trimmed by 0 bases and 0 bases, with 10 bases remaining between them. CDR3: CASSLDREGSYEQYF. CDR3 DNA sequence: TGTGCCAGCAGCTTGGACAGGGAGGGCTCCTACGAGCAGTACTTC.

Worth noting for this clonotype: It is likely a read error, because the conserved phenylalanine at the end of the CDR3 is missing. V is TRBV7-9 and J is TRBJ2-3, with a possible D match to TRBD2 (5 bases). Germline CDR1 reads SEHNR; CDR2 reads FQNEAQ (reference sequence). The CDR3 has 13 residues. Trimming left V 3 bases short and J 10 bases short, with 14 bases between. The CDR3 loop is CASSFGRSEAQYD. CDR3 bases: TGTGCCAGCAGCTTTGGGAGAAGCGAGGCGCAGTATGAT.

This clonotype was recorded once. This chain links TRBV24-1 with TRBJ2-3, with D possibly being TRBD2 (7 bases). Looked up from germline, CDR1 is KGHDR and CDR2 is SFDVKD. This CDR3 region has 20 residues. Trimming took off 5 bases at V and 5 bases at J, with 31 bases between the two ends. The CDR3 reads CATSGGGGHGPSGHGDTQYF. The CDR3 DNA is TGTGCCACCAGTGGGGGGGGGGGACACGGACCCTCGGGGCATGGAGATACGCAGTATTTT.

V gene TRBV7-8 combines with J gene TRBJ1-2, with no clear D. The CDR3 is made up of 15 amino acids. Germline CDR1 SGHVS, CDR2 FQNEAQ. V was pared by 3 bases and J by 11 bases, with 22 bases between. CDR3 sequence (DNA): TGTGCCAGCAGCTTTAATCCAGACGCCACAGCTGTTTACACCTTC. Its protein is CASSFNPDATAVYTF. Supplemented by reference TRBV7-8 and TRBJ1-2, the full variable domain reads GAGVSQSPRYKVAKRGQDVALRCDPISGHVSLFWYQQALGQGPEFLTYFQNEAQLDKSGLPSDRFFAERPEGSVSTLKIQRTQQEDSAVYLCASSFNPDATAVYTFGSGTRLTVV.

As concerns this clonotype: The CDR3 end shows no conserved phenylalanine or tryptophan, and so a read error is likely. Because the CDR3's place on the DNA is in doubt, the DNA is left out and the CDR3 is given as listed by TCRdb. V usage is TRBV7-9 and J usage is TRBJ2-1; the table names TRBD2, a call not compared with the DNA. Per germline, CDR1 SEHNR and CDR2 FQNEAQ (reference sequence). The CDR3 spans 13 amino acids, including both terminal residues. This chain's CDR3 is CASSFQTSAEHDY.

With regard to this clonotype: One end of the junction does not line up with germline, which may come from a read error. V usage is TRBV7-2 and J usage is TRBJ1-2, with unresolved D. The CDR3 consists of 14 residues. CDR1 and CDR2 (germline): SGHTA, FQGNSA. The CDR3 region has the DNA TGTGCCAGCAGCTTAGTCGGTCAGCAGGATGGCTGCACTTTC. Its translation is CASSLVGQQDGCTF.

The V gene is TRBV5-4, the J gene TRBJ2-1, with TRBD2 matching 9 bases. J was trimmed by 5 bases and V by 3 bases; bases with no gene match: 12. Germline CDR1 reads SGHNT; CDR2 reads YYREEE (reference sequence). CDR3 size: 17 residues. CDR3 region: CASSCTTGLAAHNEQFF. The DNA for the CDR3 is TGTGCCAGCAGCTGTACTACGGGACTAGCTGCCCACAATGAGCAGTTCTTC.

The chain has TRBV15 and TRBJ2-5; D remains ambiguous. The J call is uncertain, as TRBJ2-7 better fits the DNA end. The CDR3 has 18 residues. The germline gives CDR1 LNHNV, CDR2 YYDKDF (reference sequence). CDR3 coding DNA: TGTGCCACCAGCAGAGGCAGCGAGCAAGAGACCCTACTCTACGAGCAGTACTTC. Its translation is CATSRGSEQETLLYEQYF.

Turning to this clonotype: The CDR3 does not end in the conserved phenylalanine or tryptophan, so this is likely a read error. No DNA is shown, since the ends of the CDR3 on it are uncertain; the CDR3 is the one TCRdb lists. The chain joins TRBV7-2 to TRBJ2-3; TRBD1, the table's D call, lacks a check against the DNA. The CDR3 is 13 residues long, ends included. CDR1 SGHTA and CDR2 FQGNSA come from the germline V gene. CDR3 in amino acids: CASSFGGSHPNEN.

This chain joins TRBV7-8 and TRBJ2-7, with D possibly matching TRBD1 (7 bases). The CDR3 is made up of 18 amino acids. CDR1 is SGHVS, CDR2 FQNEAQ, per germline. V lost 6 bases and J 4 bases, leaving 28 bases between the germline ends. As DNA, the CDR3 is TGTGCCAGCAGACCGCGGGAAGACGGGACAGCCCTTGCATACGAGCAGTACGTC. It yields the protein CASRPREDGTALAYEQYV.

Points on this clonotype: Germline is not matched at one junction end, which may reflect a read error. The CDR3 spells CATSIHTDEEAHSF. CDR3 nucleotides: TGTGCCACCAGCATTCATACAGACGAGGAAGCCCATTCCTTC. The rearrangement links TRBV7-8 to TRBJ2-5; no definite D call. CDR3 length: 14 amino acids. The germline V gene has CDR1 SGHVS and CDR2 FQNEAQ. Supplemented by reference TRBV7-8 and TRBJ2-5, the full variable domain reads GAGVSQSPRYKVAKRGQDVALRCDPISGHVSLFWYQQALGQGPEFLTYFQNEAQLDKSGLPSDRFFAERPEGSVSTLKIQRTQQEDSAVYLCATSIHTDEEAHSFGPGTRLLVL.

This chain uses TRBV15 with TRBJ2-7; maybe TRBD1 (5 bases). CDR1 LNHNV and CDR2 YYDKDF come from the germline V gene (reference sequence). The germline V and J ends were trimmed by 1 base and 10 bases, with 17 bases remaining between them. The CDR3 spans 14 residues. The CDR3: CATSRASQGYTQYF. Here the CDR3 DNA reads TGTGCCACCAGCAGAGCTAGTCAGGGCTACACCCAGTACTTC.

This clonotype appeared a single time. This sequence joins TRBV15 and TRBJ2-5; weak D call: TRBD2 (6 bases). With 5 bases removed from V and 0 bases from J, the gap between germline ends came to 7 bases. Germline CDR1 and CDR2: LNHNV and YYDKDF (reference sequence). This CDR3 spans 13 amino acids. In nucleotides, the CDR3 is TGTGCCACCAGCGGGGGGTACCAAGAGACCCAGTACTTC. This encodes CATSGGYQETQYF. Complete variable domain (other parts from reference TRBV15 and TRBJ2-5): DAMVIQNPRYQVTQFGKPVTLSCSQTLNHNVMYWYQQKSSQAPKLLFHYYDKDFNNEADTPDNFQSRRPNTSFCFLDIRSPGLGDTAMYLCATSGGYQETQYFGPGTRLLVL.

V and J are TRBV7-9 and TRBJ2-1; a weak D match, TRBD2 (5 bases). In germline, CDR1 is SEHNR, CDR2 FQNEAQ (reference sequence). This CDR3 comprises 15 residues. Trimming cost V 6 bases and J 10 bases, with 22 bases left between them. CDR3 sequence: CASSPAGTARYEQFF. The CDR3 DNA sequence: TGTGCCAGCAGTCCCGCGGGCACAGCCCGCTACGAGCAGTTCTTC.

The V gene is TRBV14, the J gene TRBJ2-2; TRBD2 might be the D (5 bases). The germline V and J ends were trimmed by 5 bases and 8 bases, with 12 bases remaining between them. The CDR3 contains 13 residues. Germline V gene lookup returns CDR1 SGHDN and CDR2 FVKESK. The CDR3 nucleotides read TGTGCCAGCAGCTTCAGCGGTCTAGGGGAGCTGTTTTTT. Translated: CASSFSGLGELFF.